Listed here is a single TCR beta chain. Per the original data handling: Estimated nucleated cell counts came from reference gene primer amplification. The table came from immunoSEQ multiplex PCR; TCRdb's copy has only in-frame clones and leaves some out. V, J and clone size were drawn from that table, and D and trimming were deduced from the DNA. The sample contains around 100,000 clones, about 85% of which appear only once. The entry originates in a study of blood T cell repertoires in COVID-19. About the study: Samples came from the United States, Italy and Spain, spanning acute and convalescent COVID-19.

This clonotype was obtained from a man in his forties or fifties with acute or convalescent COVID-19. Sequencing used peripheral blood.

For the CDR3, the DNA is TGCGCCAGCAGCTTGGGACAGGACAACTATGGCTACACCTTC. It is translated as CASSLGQDNYGYTF. The chain is built from TRBV5-1 and TRBJ1-2; a possible D gene is TRBD1 (6 bases). V lost 0 bases and J 2 bases, leaving 8 bases between the germline ends. The CDR3 contains 14 residues. Germline V gene lookup returns CDR1 SGHRS and CDR2 YFSETQ.